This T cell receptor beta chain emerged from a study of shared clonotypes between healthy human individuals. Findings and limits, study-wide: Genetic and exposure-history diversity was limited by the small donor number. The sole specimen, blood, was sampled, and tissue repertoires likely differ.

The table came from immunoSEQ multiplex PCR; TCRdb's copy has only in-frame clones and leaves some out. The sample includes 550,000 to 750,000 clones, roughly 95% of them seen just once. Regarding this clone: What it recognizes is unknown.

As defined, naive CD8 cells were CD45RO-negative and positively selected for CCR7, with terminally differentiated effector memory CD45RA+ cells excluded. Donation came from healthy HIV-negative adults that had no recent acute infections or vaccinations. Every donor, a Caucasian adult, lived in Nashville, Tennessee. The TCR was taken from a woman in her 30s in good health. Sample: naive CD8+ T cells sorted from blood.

The CDR3 is CSVDMGLGLHEQFF. The CDR3 region has the DNA TGCAGCGTTGATATGGGACTAGGTTTACATGAGCAGTTCTTC. This sequence joins TRBV29-1 and TRBJ2-1, with TRBD2 identical over 8 bases. The CDR3 is 14 amino acids. Germline-derived CDR1 and CDR2 are SQVTM and ANQGSEA. Trimming took 3 bases from V and 8 from J; bases not matched to a gene: 9.